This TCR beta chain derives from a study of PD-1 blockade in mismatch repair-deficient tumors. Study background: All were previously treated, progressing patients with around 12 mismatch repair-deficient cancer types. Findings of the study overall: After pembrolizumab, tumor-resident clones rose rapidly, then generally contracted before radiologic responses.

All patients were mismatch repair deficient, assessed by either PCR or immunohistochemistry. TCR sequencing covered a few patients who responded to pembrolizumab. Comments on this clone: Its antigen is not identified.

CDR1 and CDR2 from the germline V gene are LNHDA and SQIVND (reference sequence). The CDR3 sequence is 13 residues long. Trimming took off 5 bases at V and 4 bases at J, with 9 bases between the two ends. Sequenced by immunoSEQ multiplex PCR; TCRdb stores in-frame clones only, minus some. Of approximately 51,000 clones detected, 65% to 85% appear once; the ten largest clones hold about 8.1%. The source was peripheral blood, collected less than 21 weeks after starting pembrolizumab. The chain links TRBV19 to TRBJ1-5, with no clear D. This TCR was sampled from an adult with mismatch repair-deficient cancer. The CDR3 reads CASSLGFNQPQHF. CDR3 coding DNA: TGTGCCAGTAGTTTAGGGTTTAATCAGCCCCAGCATTTT.